The present T cell receptor (beta chain) was sequenced within a study of T-cell memory formation after mild COVID-19 (dated by TCRdb to the early 2020s). Regarding the research as a whole: TCR sequence clusters from the two donors were found to be largely donor specific. In a couple of donors, T-cell clones that expanded and contracted after mild COVID-19 were tracked by sequencing TCRalpha and TCRbeta repertoires over time. Two young, previously healthy adult volunteers made up the cohort, one male and one female. Summary of the overall study and its limitations: Contracting CD4+ clones were located mainly in the CM and EM memory subsets, whereas CD8+ clones were found to be enriched in EMRA. From day 15 to 85, contracting clones showed balanced CD4/CD8 phenotypes, whereas a second wave of clones that expanded from day 15 to 37 leaned towards CD4+. Only two mild cases were covered in the study, and larger cohorts including severe cases with pre-infection samples were considered necessary. The detection of some responding clones in pre-infection memory suggests that pre-existing cross-reactive memory T cells joined the SARS-CoV-2 response. SARS-CoV-2 specificity was not confirmed for the second-wave clones peaking on day 37.

This clonotype was observed a few times. Its antigen target is currently unknown. No much larger clone is present one base from it, and per-base qualities are unavailable. Ficoll-Paque density gradient centrifugation was used to isolate PBMCs. Reads for this sample came from an Illumina NovaSeq 6000. cDNA libraries for TCRalpha and TCRbeta were prepared by 5'RACE using constant-segment primers, with sample barcodes and unique molecular identifiers added. RNA was extracted from every sample with Trizol reagent. Library amplification was performed in two PCR steps, and a second sample barcode and Illumina TruSeq adapters were introduced in the second step. Libraries were sequenced on an Illumina NovaSeq with 2 x 150 bp paired-end reads. Per the original workflow: With migec v1.2.7, reads were demultiplexed and then collapsed into UMI-guided consensus sequences. Using mixcr v2.1.11, the UMI consensuses were aligned to TRA and TRB V and J templates and assembled into clonotypes. Clonotypes were classified as expanded or contracted when called significant by both edgeR and NoisET, with noise models trained on biological replicates. For edgeR calls, the thresholds were a false discovery rate-adjusted p below 0.01 and a log2 fold-change of 1. As an exploratory analysis of dynamics, max-normalized trajectories of the 1000 most abundant clonotypes were examined with PCA combined with hierarchical clustering. Each responding clone was given a CD4 or CD8 phenotype based on the CD4+ and CD8+ repertoires, which had been sequenced separately. Using fastp at Q25 and MiXCR, TCRdb reprocessed the public reads and kept productive beta chains. Duplicate CDR3 protein sequences are folded into a single record with the most common DNA and genes. In this record, the V and J calls reflect TCRdb's handling and not the investigators' own analysis. The table for this sample lists 500,000 to 600,000 distinct CDR3 sequences; approximately 19% of them were counted only once. Of the sample, around 12% falls within the top ten clones.

V is cut by 5 bases and J by 6 bases, and the space between the germline ends is 11 bases. Its CDR3 holds 13 amino acids, cysteine through phenylalanine. Only the CDR3 part of the read is kept: 39 bases, read in frame from the first base. Looking up the germline V gene yields CDR1 SGHTA and CDR2 FQGNSA. Recombination joined TRBV7-2 with TRBJ2-1; 5 matching bases give a weak D call of TRBD1. The receptor was isolated from an adult woman who had mild COVID-19 (a few samples of this study predate the infection). The sample titles of this study are shuffled in the database, so cell type and time point are left out; the donor was told from shared clones. Material: PBMCs or a T cell subset sorted from them (not recorded which). The CDR3 is CASSLRTGNEQFF. The DNA sequence is given as TGTGCCAGCAGCCTACGTACAGGCAATGAGCAGTTCTTC.